This TCR beta chain is from a study of blood T cell repertoires in COVID-19 (dated by TCRdb to about 2020). Study-wide context: Samples from collaborators originated in the United States, Italy and Spain and spanned both the acute and convalescent phases of COVID-19. The material from the prospective study consisted of cDNA or gDNA derived from T cells, B-cell-depleted T cells, or PBMCs. Samples were obtained from the ongoing ImmuneRACE study (first 160 participants) and from over 1,000 subjects provided by 6 global collaborators. The repertoires were released in a freely available public database meant as a resource for research on the immune response to SARS-CoV-2. The dataset comprised deeply sampled blood TCRbeta repertoires from subjects exposed to, actively infected with, or recovered from COVID-19. A de-identified subject ID, COVID-19 status, age in years and sex were almost always included in the sample metadata. HLA class I and class II types, where available, came from metadata supplied by the sample provider rather than from assay-based typing.

Overall results and qualifications from the work: The amount of clinical and demographic metadata varied by source and participant and was provided uncurated.

Regarding this clone: The clone's antigen remains unknown. Base qualities are not at hand, and no much larger clone is one base apart.

One collaborating source in Seattle enrolled patients during active infection and followed them longitudinally through the course of disease. The collaborating institutions used their own protocols to collect whole blood in K2EDTA tubes. For TCRbeta analysis, collaborators shipped samples in one of three forms: frozen whole blood, isolated PBMCs, or DNA extracted from either of those sample types. TCRbeta CDR3 regions were amplified from genomic DNA by means of the immunoSEQ Assay, a bias-controlled multiplex PCR. The original methods were these. Nucleated cell counts per sample were estimated from amplification of reference gene primers within the assay. Sequence reads were collapsed and filtered to measure the absolute abundance of every unique TCRbeta CDR3 rearrangement. For each sample, productive Simpson clonality was calculated by taking the square root of Simpson's diversity index across productive rearrangements. TCRdb retrieved this table from immuneACCESS and kept in-frame rearrangements only. Not all clones are present; in checked studies, unresolved V genes account for under half, and no reason is known for the remainder. V and J calls and clone size follow that table, whereas D and trimming were derived from the DNA. The sample table contains around 160,000 clones; only one count was recorded for around 85% of them. The top ten clonotypes cover around 8% of the sample.

V and J lose 0 bases and 0 bases, and a span of 11 bases separates them. From the germline V gene (reference sequence), CDR1 is SGHNT and CDR2 is YYREEE. The CDR3 covers 16 residues, taking in both the cysteine and the phenylalanine. Here the CDR3 DNA is all that survives: 48 bases in frame from base 1. The sample comprised peripheral blood. Here the chain combines TRBV5-4 and TRBJ2-3, with the D gene too uncertain to name. The TCR originated in a woman aged 60-75 years with COVID-19, enrolled during active disease. The CDR3 region reads CASSLGLFDSTDTQYF. The nucleotide sequence reads as follows: TGTGCCAGCAGCTTGGGACTCTTTGATAGCACAGATACGCAGTATTTT.